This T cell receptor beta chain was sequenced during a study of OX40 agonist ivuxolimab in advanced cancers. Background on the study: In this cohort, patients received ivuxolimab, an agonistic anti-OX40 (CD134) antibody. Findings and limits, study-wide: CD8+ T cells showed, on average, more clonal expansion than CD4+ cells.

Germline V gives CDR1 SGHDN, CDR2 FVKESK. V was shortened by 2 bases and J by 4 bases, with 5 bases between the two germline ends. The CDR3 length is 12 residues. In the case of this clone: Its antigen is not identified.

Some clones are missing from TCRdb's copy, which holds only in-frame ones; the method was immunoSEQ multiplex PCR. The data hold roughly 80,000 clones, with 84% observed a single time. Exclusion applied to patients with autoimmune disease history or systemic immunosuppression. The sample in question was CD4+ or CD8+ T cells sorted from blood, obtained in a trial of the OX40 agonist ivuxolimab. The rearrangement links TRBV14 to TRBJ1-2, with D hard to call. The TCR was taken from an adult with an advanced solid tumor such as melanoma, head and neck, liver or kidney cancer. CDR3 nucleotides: TGTGCCAGCAGCCAAAACCCCTATGGCTACACCTTC. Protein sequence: CASSQNPYGYTF.